Following are 21 T cell receptor beta chains from one sample sequenced in a study of T cell responses to AZD1222 COVID-19 vaccine. Data came from immunoSEQ multiplex PCR; TCRdb stores just in-frame clones and leaves some out. The sample lists tens of thousands of clones; approximately 86% were seen once. Sequences were derived from peripheral blood, sampled 28 days after the second AZD1222 dose. The receptors were sampled from an adult who received the AZD1222 COVID-19 vaccine.

The chain links TRBV29-1 to TRBJ2-7; 15 bases match TRBD2. The V segment lost 6 bases and the J segment 7 bases; nucleotides outside the gene matches: 10. The CDR3 is 15 residues long. Germline V gene data show CDR1 as SQVTM and CDR2 as ANQGSEA. CDR3: CSVKGTSGGPGEQYF. The CDR3 DNA reads TGCAGCGTCAAAGGGACTAGCGGGGGGCCGGGGGAGCAGTACTTC.

This rearrangement joins TRBV6-5 to TRBJ2-7; the D call may be TRBD1 or TRBD2 (6 bases each). CDR1 is MNHEY and CDR2 is SVGAGI in the germline V gene. CDR3 length equals 14 residues. V was pared by 6 bases and J by 7 bases, with 19 bases between. Written as DNA, the CDR3 is TGTGCCAGCAGCCAAGGGGGAGTCGCGGGGGAGCAGTACTTC. It is translated as CASSQGGVAGEQYF.

This clone occurred once. The chain carries TRBV29-1 and TRBJ2-3; D is perhaps TRBD2 (6 bases). V was shortened by 3 bases and J by 6 bases, with 16 bases between the two germline ends. Germline V CDR1 and CDR2: SQVTM, ANQGSEA. The CDR3 extends over 14 amino acids. CDR3 sequence (DNA): TGCAGCGTTGAGAGCGGAGGGGCACAGGATACGCAGTATTTT. It is translated as CSVESGGAQDTQYF.

The gene calls are TRBV24-1 and TRBJ2-1; D is unclear. CDR3 length equals 14 residues. Germline V gene lookup returns CDR1 KGHDR and CDR2 SFDVKD. V gave up 7 bases and J gave up 0 bases, with 9 bases separating them. CDR3 protein: CATSPMGSYNEQFF. The CDR3 coding sequence is TGTGCCACCAGCCCGATGGGCTCCTACAATGAGCAGTTCTTC.

The gene calls are TRBV5-1 and TRBJ2-7, with D perhaps TRBD1 (5 bases). Germline CDR1 SGHRS, CDR2 YFSETQ. The CDR3 length is 15 residues. The V and J ends lost 4 bases and 0 bases respectively, with 14 bases between them. In nucleotides, the CDR3 is TGCGCCAGCAGCCCCCAGGGCGCCTCCTCCTACGAGCAGTACTTC. As protein: CASSPQGASSYEQYF.

The J gene is TRBJ2-7, the V gene TRBV4-2; D may correspond to TRBD1 or TRBD2 (7 bases each). Germline lookup yields CDR1 LGHNA and CDR2 YNFKEQ. The CDR3 covers 14 residues. Trimming pared 1 base from V and 9 bases from J, leaving 16 bases between. The CDR3 DNA reads TGTGCCAGCAGCCAAGGGGACAGCCGGGGGGTGCAGTACTTC. This gives the protein CASSQGDSRGVQYF.

The chain is built from TRBV30 and TRBJ1-1; possibly TRBD1 for D (6 bases). The length of the CDR3 is 14 residues. Germline lookup yields CDR1 GTSNPN and CDR2 SVGIG (reference sequence). With 0 bases removed from V and 1 base from J, the gap between germline ends came to 9 bases. CDR3 sequence reads: CAWSVRGWNTEAFF. The CDR3 DNA is TGTGCCTGGAGTGTCAGGGGATGGAACACTGAAGCTTTCTTT.

The V and J genes are TRBV12-5 and TRBJ2-1; 8 nucleotides match TRBD1. The CDR3 runs to 14 residues. The ends lost 7 bases at V and 2 bases at J; junction bases unmatched: 4. In germline, CDR1 is LGHNT, CDR2 FRNRAP. The CDR3 DNA sequence: TGTGCTAGTGCCCAACAGGGGGCCTACAATGAGCAGTTCTTC. Translating it yields CASAQQGAYNEQFF.

The chain has TRBV7-3 and TRBJ2-2; TRBD1 aligns across 8 bases. With V trimmed by 3 bases and J by 3 bases, 6 bases remained unmatched. CDR3 length equals 16 residues. Germline assignment: CDR1 SGHTA and CDR2 FQGTGA. Here the CDR3 DNA reads TGTGCCAGCAGCTTTGGGGGGACAGGATACACCGGGGAGCTGTTTTTT. As protein: CASSFGGTGYTGELFF.

There are a few counts of this clone. The chain carries TRBV6-5 and TRBJ2-7; 7 bases are shared with TRBD2. From germline, CDR1 is MNHEY and CDR2 SVGAGI. The CDR3 is 14 amino acids. With V trimmed by 6 bases and J by 0 bases, 5 bases remained unmatched. The CDR3 DNA sequence: TGTGCCAGCAGGTTCTGGACTAGCTCCTACGAGCAGTACTTC. It specifies CASRFWTSSYEQYF.

V and J are TRBV24-1 and TRBJ2-1, with TRBD1 matching 7 bases. There are 16 residues in the CDR3. V shed 5 bases, J shed 8 bases, and the junction held 14 bases outside the gene matches. From germline, CDR1 is KGHDR and CDR2 SFDVKD. In DNA form, the CDR3 reads TGTGCCACCAGTGGTCCCGAAAAGGGGGCATGGGATGAGCAGTTCTTC. This encodes CATSGPEKGAWDEQFF.

This rearrangement joins TRBV28 to TRBJ1-1; D is unresolved. CDR1 and CDR2 (germline): MDHEN, SYDVKM. This CDR3 comprises 12 residues. V was clipped by 5 bases and J by 7 bases, with 11 bases between them. The CDR3 DNA follows: TGTGCCAGCAGTCCCCGCGGTGTTGAAGCTTTCTTT. Protein: CASSPRGVEAFF.

The chain joins TRBV5-1 to TRBJ1-3; D is ambiguous. Germline CDR1 reads SGHRS; CDR2 reads YFSETQ. V was clipped by 5 bases and J by 6 bases, with 6 bases between them. The CDR3 totals 11 residues. CDR3 amino acids: CASRNQNTIYF. The CDR3 nucleotides read TGCGCCAGCAGAAACCAAAACACCATATATTTT.

The rearrangement joins TRBV28 to TRBJ2-7; TRBD1 or TRBD2 may be the D gene (5 bases each). V lost 6 bases to trimming and J lost 7 bases, with 16 bases between them. The CDR3 runs to 13 residues. The germline gives CDR1 MDHEN, CDR2 SYDVKM. Here the CDR3 DNA reads TGTGCCAGCAGCCCTGGGGGAGATAGGGAGCAGTACTTC. Amino acids: CASSPGGDREQYF. The entire variable domain, with the rest obtained from reference TRBV28 and TRBJ2-7, is as follows: DVKVTQSSRYLVKRTGEKVFLECVQDMDHENMFWYRQDPGLGLRLIYFSYDVKMKEKGDIPEGYSVSREKKERFSLILESASTNQTSMYLCASSPGGDREQYFGPGTRLTVT.

The J gene is TRBJ2-2, the V gene TRBV28; 11 bases fit TRBD1. In germline, CDR1 is MDHEN, CDR2 SYDVKM. The J segment lost 3 bases and the V segment lost 5 bases, leaving 8 bases of the junction unmatched. CDR3 length equals 17 residues. CDR3 in DNA: TGTGCCAGCAGTCAAAGAGCGGGACAGGGGGACACCGGGGAGCTGTTTTTT. Translated: CASSQRAGQGDTGELFF.

This chain links TRBV3-1 (or the pseudogene TRBV3-2) with TRBJ2-2; 9 bases align to TRBD1. Germline V gene lookup returns CDR1 LGHDT and CDR2 YNNKEL (reference sequence). The CDR3 length is 19 residues. Germline trimming cut 2 bases from V and 1 base from J; bases unmatched to any gene: 11. The CDR3 protein is CASSQWSNRGRGNTGELFF. CDR3 bases: TGTGCCAGCAGCCAATGGTCCAACAGGGGGCGGGGGAACACCGGGGAGCTGTTTTTT.

The V and J genes are TRBV5-8 and TRBJ2-1, with TRBD2 matching 7 bases. V lost 2 bases, J lost 2 bases, and 7 bases stayed unmatched. Germline V gives CDR1 SGHTS, CDR2 YDEGEE. This CDR3 has 16 residues. The CDR3: CASSLFGGNTYNEQFF. Written as DNA, the CDR3 is TGTGCCAGCAGCTTATTCGGGGGGAATACCTACAATGAGCAGTTCTTC.

In this sample, this clone turned up once. The chain is built from TRBV29-1 and TRBJ2-5, with 8 bases identical to TRBD1. Trimming at V came to 6 bases and at J to 4 bases, leaving 10 bases not matched to a gene. This CDR3 has 14 amino acids. Looked up from germline, CDR1 is SQVTM and CDR2 is ANQGSEA. CDR3: CSVAGGGVSETQYF. The CDR3 bases are TGCAGCGTGGCAGGGGGCGGCGTGTCAGAGACCCAGTACTTC.

CDR3 in amino acids: CASTGQGGPNTGELFF. CDR3 nucleotide sequence: TGCGCCAGTACTGGACAGGGGGGCCCTAACACCGGGGAGCTGTTTTTT. The V call is TRBV4-1, the J call TRBJ2-2, with 10 bases that match TRBD1. The CDR3 has 16 amino acids. The junction had 9 bases not matched to a gene; V was cut back by 9 bases and J by 2 bases. Germline V gene lookup returns CDR1 MGHRA and CDR2 YSYEKL.

This rearrangement joins TRBV2 to TRBJ2-5, with 12 positions matching TRBD1. The CDR3 is made up of 15 amino acids. J gave up 5 bases and V 6 bases, and 7 bases lay outside the gene matches. Germline lookup yields CDR1 SNHLY and CDR2 FYNNEI. The CDR3 region is CASRLGTGGDETQYF. The CDR3 nucleotides are TGTGCCAGCAGGCTTGGGACAGGGGGCGATGAGACCCAGTACTTC. Filled out from reference TRBV2 and TRBJ2-5, the complete variable domain reads EPEVTQTPSHQVTQMGQEVILRCVPISNHLYFYWYRQILGQKVEFLVSFYNNEISEKSEIFDDQFSVERPDGSNFTLKIRSTKLEDSAMYFCASRLGTGGDETQYFGPGTRLLVL.

J is TRBJ2-5 and V is TRBV5-5; D unclear. CDR1 SGHKS and CDR2 YYEKEE come from the germline V gene (reference sequence). Trimming shortened V by 2 bases and J by 2 bases, and 7 bases separated the two germline ends. This CDR3 is 13 amino acids long. CDR3 in DNA: TGTGCCAGCAGCTTACCCCGTCAAGAGACCCAGTACTTC. Protein sequence: CASSLPRQETQYF.